The present T cell receptor beta chain was sequenced within a study of blood T cell repertoires in COVID-19. Overall study: Material from acute and convalescent COVID-19 was sourced from the United States, Italy and Spain.

Worth noting for this clone: Additional DNA sequences in this sample encode the identical CDR3.

Per the authors' pipeline: Amplification with reference gene primers provided the estimates of nucleated cell counts. TCRdb keeps only in-frame clones here, not all; method: immunoSEQ multiplex PCR. From that table come the V and J calls and clone size; the DNA was used to work out D and trimming. The sample contains 300,000 to 350,000 clones, 87% of which appear only once. A Seattle source enrolled patients during active infection and followed them longitudinally. Germline values: CDR1 SGHTA, CDR2 FQGTGA. J was trimmed by 5 bases and V by 3 bases; bases with no gene match: 0. The CDR3 spans 15 residues.

Source material: peripheral blood. The sequence was collected from a man aged 25-40 years with COVID-19, enrolled during active disease. This chain uses TRBV7-3 with TRBJ2-2, with 13 bases identical to TRBD2. For the CDR3, the DNA is TGTGCCAGCAGCTTGGGACTAGCGGGGACCGGGGAGCTGTTTTTT. Translation: CASSLGLAGTGELFF.